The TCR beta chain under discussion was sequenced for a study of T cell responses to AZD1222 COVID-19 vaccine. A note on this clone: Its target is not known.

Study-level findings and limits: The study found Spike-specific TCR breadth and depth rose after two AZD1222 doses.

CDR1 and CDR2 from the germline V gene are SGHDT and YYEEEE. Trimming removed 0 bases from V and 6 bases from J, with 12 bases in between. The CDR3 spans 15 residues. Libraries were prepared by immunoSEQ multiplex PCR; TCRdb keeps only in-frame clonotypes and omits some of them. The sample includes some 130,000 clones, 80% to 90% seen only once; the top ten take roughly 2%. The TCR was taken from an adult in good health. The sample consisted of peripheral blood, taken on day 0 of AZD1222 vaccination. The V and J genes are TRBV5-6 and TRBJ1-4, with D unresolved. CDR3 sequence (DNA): TGTGCCAGCAGCTTGGCCGGTCTATTGGATGAAAAACTGTTTTTT. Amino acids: CASSLAGLLDEKLFF.